This T cell receptor beta chain was sequenced for a study of cytomegalovirus exposure and HLA in healthy donors. Study results and caveats: A link between a missense DCLRE1C variant and TCR beta V- and J-gene trimming emerged from a later analysis. It was in a later analysis that TCR association rates were seen to vary by HLA locus, highest for DRB1 and lowest for HLA-C. Later work associated over 15,000 TCR beta sequences with HLA alleles at 0.05 false discovery rate.

With regard to this clone: Its antigen is unknown.

Researchers ran the PCR with 60 Vbeta and 13 Jbeta primers. Some clones are missing from TCRdb's copy, which holds only in-frame ones; the method was immunoSEQ multiplex PCR. The sample lists 150,000 to 200,000 clones; approximately 81% were seen once. The clonotype originates from a boy under 18 in good health and CMV-seronegative. The specimen sequenced was PBMCs.

The CDR3 loop reads CASSLPGTGGETQYF. CDR3 coding DNA: TGTGCCAGCAGTCTCCCGGGCACCGGGGGAGAGACCCAGTACTTC. The chain has TRBV5-4 and TRBJ2-5; tentatively, D is TRBD2 (6 bases). This CDR3 spans 15 amino acids. The V gene's germline CDR1 is SGHNT and CDR2 YYREEE (reference sequence). Between the trimmed V and J ends, which lost 5 bases and 4 bases, there was a span of 18 bases.